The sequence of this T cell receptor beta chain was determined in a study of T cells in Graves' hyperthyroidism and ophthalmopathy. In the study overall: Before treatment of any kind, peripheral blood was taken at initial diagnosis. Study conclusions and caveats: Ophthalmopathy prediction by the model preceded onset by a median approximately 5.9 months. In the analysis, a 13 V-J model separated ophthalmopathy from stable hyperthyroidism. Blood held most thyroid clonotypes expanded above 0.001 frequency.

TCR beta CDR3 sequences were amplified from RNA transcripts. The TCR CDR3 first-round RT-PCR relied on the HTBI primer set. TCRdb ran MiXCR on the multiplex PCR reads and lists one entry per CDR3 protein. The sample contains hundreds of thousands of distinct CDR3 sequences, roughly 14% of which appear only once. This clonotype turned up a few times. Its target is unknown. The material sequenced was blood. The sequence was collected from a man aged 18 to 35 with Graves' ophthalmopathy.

CDR3 nucleotide sequence: TGTGCCAGCTCACCAGGGACAGGTTCCCCCTACGAGCAGTACTTC. Amino acids: CASSPGTGSPYEQYF. The genes are TRBV18 and TRBJ2-7; 8 nucleotides agree with TRBD1. Trimming cost V 2 bases and J 2 bases; bases outside gene matches: 5. CDR1 and CDR2 (germline): KGHSH, LQKENI. The CDR3 totals 15 residues.